Each of the 10 T cell receptor beta chains below was sequenced from the same sample in a study of cytomegalovirus exposure and HLA in healthy donors. Researchers ran the PCR with 60 Vbeta and 13 Jbeta primers. Data came from immunoSEQ multiplex PCR; TCRdb stores just in-frame clones and leaves some out. The sample yields some 200,000 clones, approximately 79% seen once. Sequenced: PBMCs. The receptors shown here come from a girl between 10 and 17 years old in good health and CMV-seropositive.

This clone was seen only a few times. The chain couples TRBV6-6 to TRBJ1-1; 8 positions match TRBD1. Per the germline V gene, CDR1 is MNHNY and CDR2 is SVGAGI (reference sequence). V lost 6 bases and J lost 10; bases outside the gene matches: 4. The CDR3 length is 11 residues. The CDR3 DNA is TGTGCCAGCAGCACAGGGGGATCAGCTTTCTTT. Its translation: CASSTGGSAFF.

The chain uses TRBV9 and TRBJ2-7, with D possibly TRBD1 on 6 matching bases. The germline V gene has CDR1 SGDLS and CDR2 YYNGEE. V was shortened by 2 bases and J by 1 base, with 7 bases between the two germline ends. This CDR3 has 13 residues. CDR3 sequence: CASSVTGSYEQYF. CDR3 nucleotide sequence: TGTGCCAGCAGCGTCACAGGGTCCTACGAGCAGTACTTC.

The chain is built from TRBV11-2 and TRBJ1-6; D might be TRBD1 (5 bases). The germline V gene encodes CDR1 SGHAT and CDR2 FQNNGV. Trimming removed 4 bases from V and 7 bases from J, with 14 bases in between. This CDR3 has 15 amino acids. The CDR3 protein is CASSSVQGKNSPLHF. The DNA for the CDR3 is TGTGCCAGCAGCTCGGTCCAGGGAAAGAATTCACCCCTCCACTTT.

V is TRBV30 and J is TRBJ1-6; D may be TRBD1 (5 bases). Trimming cost V 4 bases and J 11 bases, with 12 bases left between them. Germline V gives CDR1 GTSNPN, CDR2 SVGIG (reference sequence). The CDR3 sequence is 12 residues long. The CDR3 spells CAWTDRFPPLHF. DNA of the CDR3: TGTGCCTGGACCGACAGATTCCCACCCCTCCACTTT.

J is TRBJ2-7 and V is TRBV10-3, with 11 bases aligning to TRBD2. The germline gives CDR1 ENHRY, CDR2 SYGVKD. Trimming cost V 0 bases and J 0 bases; bases outside gene matches: 7. There are 18 residues in the CDR3. Here the CDR3 DNA reads TGTGCCATCAGTGAGTCACTCCTAGCGGGGGGCCGCTCCTACGAGCAGTACTTC. Protein: CAISESLLAGGRSYEQYF.

This chain links TRBV10-1 with TRBJ2-1; D possibly corresponds to TRBD1 (6 bases). The CDR3 consists of 13 residues. Per the germline V gene, CDR1 is WNHNN and CDR2 is SYGVQD (reference sequence). V was shortened by 2 bases and J by 4 bases, with 6 bases between the two germline ends. This chain's CDR3 is CASSEQGYNEQFF. CDR3 coding DNA: TGCGCCAGCAGTGAGCAGGGGTACAATGAGCAGTTCTTC.

The rearrangement joins TRBV11-3 to TRBJ1-3; D gene uncertain. Germline V lookup: CDR1 SGHNT, CDR2 YENEEA. The V end lost 2 bases, the J end lost 5 bases, and 10 bases lay between the germline ends. The CDR3 has 14 amino acids. CDR3 DNA: TGTGCCAGCAGCTTATTCAGCGGAAGAAACACCATATATTTT. Protein sequence: CASSLFSGRNTIYF.

The chain is built from TRBV30 and TRBJ2-5; tentative D call: TRBD2 (5 bases). The germline V gene encodes CDR1 GTSNPN and CDR2 SVGIG (reference sequence). Trimming took off 0 bases at V and 1 base at J, with 9 bases between the two ends. CDR3 size: 14 residues. CDR3 sequence (DNA): TGTGCCTGGAGTGTAGGCGGGCCCCAAGAGACCCAGTACTTC. Amino acids: CAWSVGGPQETQYF.

The CDR3 coding sequence is TGCAGCGTTGTGGGACAGGGAGATTGGGGCGAGCAGTACTTC. Translating it yields CSVVGQGDWGEQYF. This chain uses TRBV29-1 with TRBJ2-7; 9 bases fit TRBD1. In germline, CDR1 is SQVTM, CDR2 ANQGSEA. V trimming: 4 bases; J trimming: 6 bases; junction bases outside the gene matches: 10. The CDR3 has 14 amino acids.

The rearrangement links TRBV5-8 to TRBJ1-4; perhaps TRBD1 as D (5 bases). The CDR3 runs to 15 residues. V lost 5 bases to trimming and J lost 9 bases, with 20 bases between them. Germline V lookup: CDR1 SGHTS, CDR2 YDEGEE. The CDR3 protein is CASSMEDSNLKKLFF. The CDR3 DNA sequence: TGTGCCAGCAGTATGGAAGACAGTAATTTGAAAAAACTGTTTTTT.